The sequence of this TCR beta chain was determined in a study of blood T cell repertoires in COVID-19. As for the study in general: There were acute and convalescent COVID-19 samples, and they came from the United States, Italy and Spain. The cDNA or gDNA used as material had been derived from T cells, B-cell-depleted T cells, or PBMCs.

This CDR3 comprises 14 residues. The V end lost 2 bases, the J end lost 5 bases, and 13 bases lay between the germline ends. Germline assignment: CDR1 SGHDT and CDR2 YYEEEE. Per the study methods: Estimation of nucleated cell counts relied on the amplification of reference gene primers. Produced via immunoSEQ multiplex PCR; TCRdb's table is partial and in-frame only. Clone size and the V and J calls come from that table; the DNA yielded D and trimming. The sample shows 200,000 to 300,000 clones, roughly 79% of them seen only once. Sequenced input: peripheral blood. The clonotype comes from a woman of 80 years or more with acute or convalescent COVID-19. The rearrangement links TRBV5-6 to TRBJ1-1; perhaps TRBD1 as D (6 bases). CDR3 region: CASSFSGARTEAFF. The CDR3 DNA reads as TGTGCCAGCAGCTTCTCAGGGGCGCGGACTGAAGCTTTCTTT.